This TCR beta chain was identified during a study of T-cell memory formation after mild COVID-19. Overall study findings and caveats: Whereas later expanders leaned CD4+, clones contracting day 15 to 85 showed a balanced CD4/CD8 makeup.

The CDR3 is 14 residues long. The ends were cut back, 1 base at V and 4 bases at J, with 11 bases in the middle. On this clonotype itself: Antigen: not known.

Constant-segment primers and 5'RACE yielded cDNA libraries for TCR alpha and TCR beta, each carrying sample barcodes and UMIs. TCRdb analysed the 5' RACE reads with MiXCR anew, one entry per CDR3 protein. In the table there are almost 550,000 distinct CDR3 sequences, roughly 22% of which are singletons. This TCR was recovered from an adult woman who had mild COVID-19 (a few samples of this study predate the infection). Cell type and time point are not known. V gene TRBV12-3 or TRBV12-4 combines with J gene TRBJ2-7; D possibly uses TRBD1 or TRBD2 (5 bases each). What was sequenced was PBMCs or a T cell subset sorted from them (not recorded which). The CDR3 sequence is CASSLGGERYEQYF. CDR3 DNA: TGTGCCAGCAGTTTAGGAGGGGAGAGGTACGAGCAGTACTTC.